Presented here are 28 T cell receptor beta chains from one specimen sequenced in a study of shared clonotypes between healthy human individuals. The repertoire was sequenced with immunoSEQ multiplex PCR; TCRdb's copy has only in-frame clones and lacks some. The sample lists approximately 400,000 clones, around 96% occurring once. Sequencing was done on a sample of memory CD8+ T cells sorted from blood. Stated subset: CD45RO+ cells pooled with CCR7-negative TemRA cells. Receptors originate from a man aged 30 to 39 in good health.

The chain has TRBV1 and TRBJ2-7; TRBD2 is the table's D call, not checked against the DNA. TRBV1 is listed as a pseudogene. CDR3 length equals 15 residues. The CDR3 DNA is TGCACCAGCAGCCAAGATGGCCGGAGATCATACGAGCAGTACTTC. Its protein is CTSSQDGRRSYEQYF.

This chain links TRBV18 with TRBJ2-2; no clear D gene. This CDR3 spans 14 amino acids. Per the germline V gene, CDR1 is KGHSH and CDR2 is LQKENI. V gave up 1 base and J gave up 4 bases, with 7 bases separating them. Here the CDR3 DNA reads TGTGCCAGCTCACCACGCCAATCCACCGGGGAGCTGTTTTTT. This gives the protein CASSPRQSTGELFF.

The V call is TRBV28, the J call TRBJ2-2, with TRBD1 matching over 10 bases. Germline lookup yields CDR1 MDHEN and CDR2 SYDVKM. V shed 1 base and J 3 bases; nucleotides not matched to a gene: 5. The CDR3 is 17 residues long. The CDR3 region has the DNA TGTGCCAGCAGTTTATTCCTCGGGACAGGGGACACCGGGGAGCTGTTTTTT. Residues: CASSLFLGTGDTGELFF. The full variable domain, with the rest looked up from reference TRBV28 and TRBJ2-2, is DVKVTQSSRYLVKRTGEKVFLECVQDMDHENMFWYRQDPGLGLRLIYFSYDVKMKEKGDIPEGYSVSREKKERFSLILESASTNQTSMYLCASSLFLGTGDTGELFFGEGSRLTVL.

The chain is built from TRBV7-2 and TRBJ2-1, with 8 bases that match TRBD2. Germline V gene sequence: CDR1 SGHTA, CDR2 FQGNSA. The V gene end was trimmed by 2 bases and the J gene end by 4 bases; junction bases not matched to a gene: 13. This CDR3 spans 18 amino acids. Written as DNA, the CDR3 is TGTGCCAGCAGCTTACGGGGGGGCTTGGCGGGATCATACAATGAGCAGTTCTTC. Encoded protein: CASSLRGGLAGSYNEQFF.

This rearrangement joins TRBV4-1 to TRBJ2-7; 9 bases map to TRBD2. CDR1 MGHRA and CDR2 YSYEKL come from the germline V gene. The CDR3 runs to 15 residues. V gave up 1 base and J gave up 4 bases; unmatched junction bases: 5. DNA of the CDR3: TGCGCCAGCAGCCAAGGGAGTAGCGGGAGTTACGAGCAGTACTTC. Protein: CASSQGSSGSYEQYF.

The chain uses TRBV6-5 and TRBJ2-1; 7 nucleotides agree with TRBD2. This CDR3 has 13 amino acids. V gave up 11 bases and J gave up 2 bases; unmatched junction bases: 6. Germline CDR1 is MNHEY and CDR2 is SVGAGI. The DNA for the CDR3 is TGTGCCGCACAGCGGGGAACCTACAATGAGCAGTTCTTC. Encoded protein: CAAQRGTYNEQFF.

The chain employs TRBV28 and TRBJ1-3, with D unclear. Germline-derived CDR1 and CDR2 are MDHEN and SYDVKM. Trimming took off 5 bases at V and 5 bases at J, with 4 bases between the two ends. The CDR3 loop spans 11 amino acids. CDR3 nucleotide sequence: TGTGCCAGCAGTCTCCGAAACACCATATATTTT. This codes for CASSLRNTIYF.

Only one count was recorded for this clone. The V call is TRBV28, the J call TRBJ2-7; D is uncertain. The CDR3 has 13 residues. CDR1 and CDR2 from the germline V gene are MDHEN and SYDVKM. The V end was cut by 1 base, the J end by 7 bases, with 11 bases between. CDR3 coding DNA: TGTGCCAGCAGTTTATCCAAAGCCATGGAGCAGTACTTC. Protein sequence: CASSLSKAMEQYF.

CDR3 DNA sequence: TGTGCCAGTAGTCATGGAGGGGCGGGCAATCAGCCCCAGCATTTT. This codes for CASSHGGAGNQPQHF. The gene calls are TRBV19 and TRBJ1-5; tentative D call: TRBD1 (5 bases). V dropped 5 bases and J dropped 2 bases, with 13 bases sitting between them. The CDR3 totals 15 residues. In germline, CDR1 is LNHDA, CDR2 SQIVND (reference sequence). Full variable domain (rest looked up from reference TRBV19 and TRBJ1-5): DGGITQSPKYLFRKEGQNVTLSCEQNLNHDAMYWYRQDPGQGLRLIYYSQIVNDFQKGDIAEGYSVSREKKESFPLTVTSAQKNPTAFYLCASSHGGAGNQPQHFGDGTRLSIL.

The chain carries TRBV11-2 and TRBJ1-2, with unresolved D. The CDR3 runs to 15 residues. The germline V gene encodes CDR1 SGHAT and CDR2 FQNNGV. Trimming cost V 1 base and J 4 bases, with 13 bases left between them. CDR3 protein: CASSLGRARTYGYTF. DNA of the CDR3: TGTGCCAGCAGCTTAGGTAGAGCACGGACCTATGGCTACACCTTC.

The chain links TRBV29-1 to TRBJ2-7; 15 nucleotides line up with TRBD2. Germline assignment: CDR1 SQVTM and CDR2 ANQGSEA. The CDR3 is 15 residues long. The trim removed 1 base at V and 2 bases at J, leaving 0 bases unmatched. The CDR3 DNA reads TGCAGCGTTGAAGGGACTAGCGGGGGGGCCTACGAGCAGTACTTC. Amino acids: CSVEGTSGGAYEQYF.

V and J are TRBV5-1 and TRBJ2-1; 9 nucleotides align to TRBD2. Germline trimming cut 0 bases from V and 1 base from J; bases unmatched to any gene: 5. The CDR3 consists of 17 residues. CDR1 and CDR2 from the germline V gene are SGHRS and YFSETQ. The CDR3 region is CASSLGLAVISYNEQFF. The CDR3, as DNA: TGCGCCAGCAGCTTGGGACTAGCGGTTATTTCCTACAATGAGCAGTTCTTC.

The chain couples TRBV29-1 to TRBJ2-3; weak D call: TRBD1 (6 bases). CDR1 is SQVTM and CDR2 is ANQGSEA in the germline V gene. This CDR3 comprises 13 residues. Trimming pared 7 bases from V and 2 bases from J, leaving 13 bases between. CDR3 DNA: TGCAGCGCCGAACAGGGAAACACAGATACGCAGTATTTT. Its protein product is CSAEQGNTDTQYF.

The genes are TRBV28 and TRBJ2-3; D remains unclear. The V gene lost 3 bases and the J gene lost 1 base, with 5 bases spanning the gap. Germline V gives CDR1 MDHEN, CDR2 SYDVKM. CDR3 size: 13 residues. CDR3 nucleotide sequence: TGTGCCAGCAGTTTCCCGGGCACAGATACGCAGTATTTT. Translation: CASSFPGTDTQYF.

The rearrangement joins TRBV4-1 to TRBJ2-7, with TRBD2 matching over 8 bases. J was trimmed by 2 bases and V by 1 base; bases with no gene match: 4. CDR1 is MGHRA and CDR2 is YSYEKL in the germline V gene. The CDR3 totals 15 residues. CDR3 sequence: CASSQVAGPTYEQYF. For the CDR3, the DNA is TGCGCCAGCAGCCAAGTAGCGGGACCCACCTACGAGCAGTACTTC.

The rearrangement uses TRBV28 and TRBJ2-7; possibly TRBD1 for D (8 bases). V was cut by 2 bases and J by 7 bases, with 15 bases left in between. Germline V lookup: CDR1 MDHEN, CDR2 SYDVKM. CDR3 length: 14 residues. The CDR3 loop is CASSLTGGDYEQYF. The CDR3 DNA is TGTGCCAGCAGTTTAACAGGGGGGGACTATGAGCAGTACTTC.

As concerns this clone: Within the sample, other DNA sequences also encode this same CDR3. J is TRBJ2-3 and V is TRBV5-1; D is undetermined. The V gene lost 2 bases and the J gene lost 4 bases, with 8 bases spanning the gap. This CDR3 has 13 amino acids. Germline lookup yields CDR1 SGHRS and CDR2 YFSETQ. This CDR3 reads CASSLAGADTQYF. In DNA, the CDR3 is TGCGCCAGCAGCTTAGCTGGCGCAGATACGCAGTATTTT.

The CDR3 bases are TGCGCCAGCAGCCAACCGACAGGGAGCTCCTACAATGAGCAGTTCTTC. It specifies CASSQPTGSSYNEQFF. The J gene is TRBJ2-1, the V gene TRBV4-1; TRBD1 matches 7 bases. Germline V gene data show CDR1 as MGHRA and CDR2 as YSYEKL. The length of the CDR3 is 16 residues. Losses at the gene ends were 2 bases for V and 0 bases for J; bases not matched to a gene: 4.

The chain is built from TRBV6-1 and TRBJ2-1, with D perhaps TRBD1 or TRBD2 (6 bases each). The CDR3 sequence is 16 residues long. Trimming shortened V by 1 base and J by 5 bases, and 15 bases separated the two germline ends. From germline, CDR1 is MNHNS and CDR2 SASEGT. As DNA, the CDR3 is TGTGCCAGCAGTGAAGGTTCAAGGGGGGAAGACAATGAGCAGTTCTTC. It codes for CASSEGSRGEDNEQFF.

In this sample, this clone turned up once. The V call is TRBV12-5, the J call TRBJ2-3; TRBD1 is a possible D gene (6 bases). The V end lost 5 bases, the J end lost 1 base, and 13 bases lay between the germline ends. Germline values: CDR1 LGHNT, CDR2 FRNRAP. The CDR3 covers 15 residues. This CDR3 reads CASGTWAGGTDTQYF. The CDR3 nucleotides read TGTGCTAGTGGTACGTGGGCAGGGGGCACAGATACGCAGTATTTT.

The V call is TRBV4-1, the J call TRBJ2-7, with a weak D call TRBD2 (6 bases). V was trimmed by 2 bases and J by 4 bases, leaving 15 bases between them. Per the germline V gene, CDR1 is MGHRA and CDR2 is YSYEKL. CDR3 size: 15 residues. CDR3 bases: TGCGCCAGCAGCCAAAGCCCGGGACTTGTTTACGAGCAGTACTTC. Translation gives CASSQSPGLVYEQYF.

The genes are TRBV19 and TRBJ2-1; tentatively, D is TRBD1 or TRBD2 (5 bases each). In germline, CDR1 is LNHDA, CDR2 SQIVND (reference sequence). Trimming stripped 3 bases from V and 14 bases from J, with 14 bases between. There are 12 residues in the CDR3. The CDR3 protein is CASSMGYGTEFF. Written as DNA, the CDR3 is TGTGCCAGTAGTATGGGGTACGGGACGGAGTTCTTC.

The J gene is TRBJ1-3, the V gene TRBV21-1. TRBV21-1 is labeled a pseudogene. The CDR3 is made up of 16 amino acids. The CDR3 is CASSKGRRNSGNTIYF. The CDR3 DNA reads TGTGCCAGCAGCAAAGGCAGAAGGAACTCTGGAAACACCATATATTTT.

This clone was observed a few times. The J gene is TRBJ2-5, the V gene TRBV13; TRBD2 matches at 13 bases. The CDR3 length is 17 residues. V was clipped by 2 bases and J by 4 bases; unmatched bases: 7. CDR1 is PRHDT, CDR2 FYEKMQ, per germline (reference sequence). The CDR3 DNA follows: TGTGCCAGCAGCTTACGGACTAGCGGGAGTCGGCGAGAGACCCAGTACTTC. Protein sequence: CASSLRTSGSRRETQYF.

The CDR3 coding sequence is TGTGCCAGCAGTTTAGCCGGACTAGCGGGGTCCAATGAGCAGTTCTTC. It translates to CASSLAGLAGSNEQFF. The J gene is TRBJ2-1, the V gene TRBV28; 12 bases match TRBD2. The CDR3 runs 16 residues. V shed 2 bases, J shed 6 bases, and the junction held 5 bases outside the gene matches. Germline CDR1 reads MDHEN; CDR2 reads SYDVKM.

The chain combines TRBV25-1 with TRBJ2-5; the D is unclear. Germline V gene sequence: CDR1 MGHDK, CDR2 SYGVNS. The V gene lost 2 bases and the J gene lost 5 bases, with 3 bases spanning the gap. The CDR3 extends over 11 amino acids. Here the CDR3 reads CASSETETQYF. For the CDR3, the DNA is TGTGCCAGCAGTGAAACGGAGACCCAGTACTTC.

This chain uses TRBV7-9 with TRBJ1-5; D is unresolved. Germline lookup yields CDR1 SEHNR and CDR2 FQNEAQ (reference sequence). The germline V and J ends were trimmed by 3 bases and 3 bases, with 3 bases remaining between them. CDR3 length: 12 residues. CDR3 sequence reads: CASSFPNQPQHF. The CDR3 DNA is TGTGCCAGCAGCTTTCCCAATCAGCCCCAGCATTTT.

The chain has TRBV2 and TRBJ2-4; the D gene is possibly TRBD2 (6 bases). V shed 8 bases and J shed 0 bases, with 20 bases lying between them. The CDR3 totals 17 residues. In germline, CDR1 is SNHLY, CDR2 FYNNEI. CDR3 nucleotide sequence: TGTGCCAGCTTTATAGGTAGCGGACCATCAGCCAAAAACATTCAGTACTTC. Its translation is CASFIGSGPSAKNIQYF.